The next 24 T cell receptor beta chains were all read from a single sample in a study of radiotherapy plus CTLA-4 blockade in lung cancer. Repertoires were generated with immunoSEQ multiplex PCR, while TCRdb's copy carries only in-frame clones and drops some. The data hold tens of thousands of clones, with about 72% observed a single time. The specimen comprised peripheral blood, sampled from a patient treated with radiotherapy plus ipilimumab. These receptors all stem from a human donor with non-small cell lung cancer whose response to radiotherapy plus ipilimumab could not be evaluated. Some clones in this sample may be carry-over from other donors' samples.

On this clone: Other DNA sequences within the sample encode an identical CDR3. The rearrangement joins TRBV5-4 to TRBJ2-7, with TRBD2 matching 8 bases. CDR3 length equals 15 residues. The junction had 13 bases not matched to a gene; V was cut back by 4 bases and J by 7 bases. Germline CDR1 reads SGHNT; CDR2 reads YYREEE (reference sequence). The CDR3 protein is CASSRGGGPAWEQYF. The CDR3 DNA reads TGTGCCAGCAGCAGGGGCGGGGGGCCTGCGTGGGAGCAGTACTTC.

The genes are TRBV6-5 and TRBJ2-1, with 10 bases lining up with TRBD2. CDR1 MNHEY and CDR2 SVGAGI come from the germline V gene. The CDR3 consists of 16 residues. The V gene end was trimmed by 0 bases and the J gene end by 9 bases; junction bases not matched to a gene: 8. The CDR3 region has the DNA TGTGCCAGCAGTTACTCCGCTAGCGGGGGCCCAGGTGAGCAGTTCTTC. Amino acid sequence: CASSYSASGGPGEQFF.

The V and J genes are TRBV14 and TRBJ1-3, with D possibly matching TRBD1 (5 bases). Deletions cut 4 bases from V and 4 bases from J, with 14 bases between. The CDR3 spans 15 residues. Germline-derived CDR1 and CDR2 are SGHDN and FVKESK. DNA of the CDR3: TGTGCCAGCAGCCGTCTCCAGGGAACGGGAAACACCATATATTTT. This encodes CASSRLQGTGNTIYF.

V is TRBV18 and J is TRBJ1-1; D is undetermined. The CDR3 consists of 15 residues. Trimming cost V 2 bases and J 0 bases, with 10 bases left between them. CDR1 is KGHSH, CDR2 LQKENI, per germline. CDR3 loop: CASSPSADLNTEAFF. CDR3 bases: TGTGCCAGCTCACCATCCGCGGATTTGAACACTGAAGCTTTCTTT. The full variable domain, rest sourced from reference TRBV18 and TRBJ1-1, is NAGVMQNPRHLVRRRGQEARLRCSPMKGHSHVYWYRQLPEEGLKFMVYLQKENIIDESGMPKERFSAEFPKEGPSILRIQQVVRGDSAAYFCASSPSADLNTEAFFGQGTRLTVV.

This chain uses TRBV6-5 with TRBJ1-4; the D is unclear. V was shortened by 0 bases and J by 7 bases, with 15 bases between the two germline ends. Germline V gives CDR1 MNHEY, CDR2 SVGAGI. The CDR3 runs 16 residues. DNA for the CDR3: TGTGCCAGCAGTTACTCATCCACACCGAGAGGTGAAAAACTGTTTTTT. Its translation is CASSYSSTPRGEKLFF.

This rearrangement joins TRBV7-6 to TRBJ2-2; 10 positions agree with TRBD1. This CDR3 region has 15 residues. Germline V lookup: CDR1 SGHVS, CDR2 FNYEAQ. V was clipped by 5 bases and J by 7 bases; unmatched bases: 7. The CDR3 nucleotides are TGTGCCAGCAGCCGACAGGGGGCGAGGATCGGGGAGCTGTTTTTT. It translates to CASSRQGARIGELFF.

The chain couples TRBV9 to TRBJ2-7; 11 bases fit TRBD1. Germline V gene sequence: CDR1 SGDLS, CDR2 YYNGEE. The ends lost 0 bases at V and 3 bases at J; junction bases unmatched: 5. The CDR3 runs to 16 residues. Here the CDR3 reads CASSVGGTGGFYEQYF. The CDR3 nucleotides read TGTGCCAGCAGCGTAGGGGGGACAGGGGGTTTCTACGAGCAGTACTTC.

This chain connects TRBV25-1 to TRBJ2-1, with 9 positions matching TRBD1. V dropped 6 bases and J dropped 8; count of bases not matched to a gene: 8. Germline lookup yields CDR1 MGHDK and CDR2 SYGVNS. CDR3 size: 14 residues. The DNA of the CDR3 is TGTGCCAGCAGAATCCGGGACAGGGTCGATGAGCAGTTCTTC. It codes for CASRIRDRVDEQFF.

J is TRBJ1-1 and V is TRBV20-1; a possible D gene is TRBD1 (5 bases). V lost 6 bases and J 9 bases, leaving 11 bases between the germline ends. In germline, CDR1 is DFQATT, CDR2 SNEGSKA (reference sequence). The CDR3 extends over 10 amino acids. The CDR3 sequence: CSARDLQAFF. CDR3 coding DNA: TGCAGTGCAAGGGACTTGCAAGCTTTCTTT.

This chain links TRBV5-1 with TRBJ1-3; tentatively, D is TRBD1 (6 bases). There are 14 residues in the CDR3. Between the trimmed V and J ends, which lost 0 bases and 2 bases, there was a span of 6 bases. Looked up from germline, CDR1 is SGHRS and CDR2 is YFSETQ. The CDR3 DNA reads TGCGCCAGCAGCTTGGGGGACACTGGAAACACCATATATTTT. It codes for CASSLGDTGNTIYF.

This clone has more than one count but fewer than ten. The J gene is TRBJ1-6, the V gene TRBV6-5; 9 nucleotides align to TRBD1. V shed 6 bases and J 8 bases; nucleotides not matched to a gene: 5. CDR1 and CDR2 from the germline V gene are MNHEY and SVGAGI. The CDR3 spans 14 residues. This CDR3 reads CASSIGQGYSPLHF. CDR3 in DNA: TGTGCCAGCAGCATCGGACAGGGGTATTCACCCCTCCACTTT.

The rearrangement uses TRBV15 and TRBJ1-4; D perhaps matches TRBD1 (6 bases). The V end lost 1 base, the J end lost 7 bases, and 19 bases lay between the germline ends. The CDR3 is 17 amino acids. Per the germline V gene, CDR1 is LNHNV and CDR2 is YYDKDF (reference sequence). The CDR3 region has the DNA TGTGCCACCAGCAGAGTGGGGGGGGCACGGGGGAGTGAAAAACTGTTTTTT. This codes for CATSRVGGARGSEKLFF.

V usage is TRBV9 and J usage is TRBJ2-3, with a weak D call TRBD2 (7 bases). This CDR3 is 15 amino acids long. Germline loops: CDR1 SGDLS, CDR2 YYNGEE. Trimming pared 1 base from V and 2 bases from J, leaving 11 bases between. CDR3 DNA: TGTGCCAGCAGCGTACAAGGGGGGGACACAGATACGCAGTATTTT. Its protein product is CASSVQGGDTDTQYF.

This clone was picked up one time. The CDR3 spells CASSSGQGGYGYTF. The DNA of the CDR3 is TGTGCCAGTAGTTCCGGACAGGGTGGGTATGGCTACACCTTC. The chain links TRBV19 to TRBJ1-2; TRBD1 matches at 8 bases. The ends lost 5 bases at V and 5 bases at J; junction bases unmatched: 7. Germline CDR1 is LNHDA and CDR2 is SQIVND (reference sequence). This CDR3 has 14 amino acids.

Here the CDR3 DNA reads TGTGCCAGCAGTGAAAGGACAGCTAATCTACTGAACACTGAAGCTTTCTTT. This sequence encodes CASSERTANLLNTEAFF. The chain has TRBV6-1 and TRBJ1-1; a weak D match, TRBD1 (6 bases). Germline V lookup: CDR1 MNHNS, CDR2 SASEGT. The CDR3 spans 17 residues. V dropped 2 bases and J dropped 0 bases, with 16 bases sitting between them.

V is TRBV4-1 and J is TRBJ2-7; 8 bases map to TRBD1. Germline V gene sequence: CDR1 MGHRA, CDR2 YSYEKL. The V and J ends lost 1 base and 4 bases, in that order; junction bases with no gene match: 24. The CDR3 has 21 residues. The CDR3 region has the DNA TGCGCCAGCAGCCAAGGACCGTTCGGCAGGGGGCGAACGGACCCCATATACGAGCAGTACTTC. This translates into CASSQGPFGRGRTDPIYEQYF.

DNA for the CDR3: TGCGCCAGCAGCCAAGAATGGCATGAGCAGTTCTTC. Its protein product is CASSQEWHEQFF. V gene TRBV4-1 combines with J gene TRBJ2-1; D gene ambiguous. The V gene's germline CDR1 is MGHRA and CDR2 YSYEKL. The V gene lost 0 bases and the J gene lost 8 bases, with 5 bases spanning the gap. The CDR3 is 12 amino acids.

J is TRBJ2-5 and V is TRBV9, with 9 bases aligning to TRBD2. V lost 0 bases to trimming and J lost 5 bases; unmatched junction nucleotides: 2. Germline loops: CDR1 SGDLS, CDR2 YYNGEE. CDR3 size: 14 residues. CDR3 protein: CASSVGLAGETQYF. For the CDR3, the DNA is TGTGCCAGCAGCGTAGGCCTAGCGGGGGAGACCCAGTACTTC. Drawing the rest from reference TRBV9 and TRBJ2-5, the complete variable domain is DSGVTQTPKHLITATGQRVTLRCSPRSGDLSVYWYQQSLDQGLQFLIQYYNGEERAKGNILERFSAQQFPDLHSELNLSSLELGDSALYFCASSVGLAGETQYFGPGTRLLVL.

This clone is a singleton in its sample. The CDR3 spells CASRLTDLGAQYF. In DNA form, the CDR3 reads TGTGCCAGCAGGCTTACAGACCTAGGGGCCCAGTACTTC. The chain links TRBV2 to TRBJ2-5; D may be TRBD1 (5 bases). V was cut by 6 bases and J by 9 bases, with 17 bases left in between. The CDR3 is made up of 13 amino acids. Germline CDR1 SNHLY, CDR2 FYNNEI.

V is TRBV18 and J is TRBJ1-1; 7 nucleotides align to TRBD1. Germline loops: CDR1 KGHSH, CDR2 LQKENI. CDR3 length: 15 residues. V lost 3 bases, J lost 3 bases, and 7 bases stayed unmatched. The CDR3 DNA follows: TGTGCCAGCTCACCGGTACAGGGGAGTGACACTGAAGCTTTCTTT. Its protein product is CASSPVQGSDTEAFF.

J is TRBJ2-3 and V is TRBV19, with TRBD2 matching 10 bases. Germline values: CDR1 LNHDA, CDR2 SQIVND (reference sequence). The CDR3 is 16 amino acids. Trimming at V came to 6 bases and at J to 1 base, leaving 7 bases not matched to a gene. The CDR3 here is CASRSSSGGRTDTQYF. CDR3 DNA: TGTGCCAGTAGGTCTTCTAGCGGGGGCCGCACAGATACGCAGTATTTT. The whole variable domain, remainder taken from reference TRBV19 and TRBJ2-3, is DGGITQSPKYLFRKEGQNVTLSCEQNLNHDAMYWYRQDPGQGLRLIYYSQIVNDFQKGDIAEGYSVSREKKESFPLTVTSAQKNPTAFYLCASRSSSGGRTDTQYFGPGTRLTVL.

Comment on this clone: No conserved phenylalanine or tryptophan is present at the end of the CDR3, so a read error is the likely explanation. The chain combines TRBV19 with TRBJ2-2; TRBD1 matches at 9 bases. This CDR3 contains 15 residues. The germline CDR1 and CDR2 sequences are LNHDA and SQIVND (reference sequence). V shed 7 bases, J shed 4 bases, and the junction held 7 bases outside the gene matches. The CDR3 is CASKLDRGVTGELFL. The DNA of the CDR3 is TGTGCCAGTAAGCTGGACAGGGGTGTCACCGGGGAGCTGTTTCTT.

The V call is TRBV7-2, the J call TRBJ2-7, with D hard to call. The CDR3 consists of 15 residues. V was pared by 1 base and J by 0 bases, with 10 bases between. The germline V gene encodes CDR1 SGHTA and CDR2 FQGNSA. For the CDR3, the DNA is TGTGCCAGCAGCTTAGGGCCAGACAACTCCTACGAGCAGTACTTC. Amino acids: CASSLGPDNSYEQYF.

This chain links TRBV6-1 with TRBJ2-1; 9 bases map to TRBD1. Per the germline V gene, CDR1 is MNHNS and CDR2 is SASEGT. This CDR3 is 16 amino acids long. Trimming at V came to 4 bases and at J to 0 bases, leaving 4 bases not matched to a gene. In nucleotides, the CDR3 is TGTGCCAGCAGTGGGTCGACAGGGGGCTCCTACAATGAGCAGTTCTTC. Translation: CASSGSTGGSYNEQFF.